These T cell receptor beta chains were read from a single sample in a study of beta chain features in type 1 diabetes. The table came from immunoSEQ multiplex PCR; TCRdb's copy has only in-frame clones and leaves some out. The sample consists of under 550,000 clones, roughly 10% of them appearing once. Sequenced input: naive CD4+ T cells from blood. These receptors came from a young woman in good health. Each CDR3 is given with its conserved first and last residue. The D gene is left open where the match is weak. Size tells how often a clone was seen (once, few, many) or the class of an expanded clone, and some rows leave it out.

>TRBJ2-3|TRBV5-4|NA|few
TGTGCCAGCAGCCCGAGCGAAGGTTATACGCAGTATTTT
CASSPSEGYTQYF
>TRBJ1-5|TRBV2|NA|NA
TGTGCCAGCAGGCTTCTAACAGGACATCAGCCCCAGCATTTT
CASRLLTGHQPQHF
>TRBJ2-1|TRBV10-3|NA|NA
TGTGCCATCACCCAGGTAGTTCGGGGTGAGCAGTTCTTC
CAITQVVRGEQFF
>TRBJ2-1|TRBV5-1|NA|NA
TGCGCCAGCAGTTACGGGACTCCTTCTTCCAATGAGCAGTTCTTC
CASSYGTPSSNEQFF
>TRBJ2-3|TRBV6-6|NA|NA
TGTGCCAGCGCTTCGGATACGCAGTATTTT
CASASDTQYF
>TRBJ2-3|TRBV4-1|NA|few
TGCGCCAGCAGCCAAGTGGGGGTTGGCACAGATACGCAGTATTTT
CASSQVGVGTDTQYF
>TRBJ2-5|TRBV14|NA|few
TGTGCCAGCAGCCAAGTTCCGGGTACAGGCGGGACCCAGTACTTC
CASSQVPGTGGTQYF
>TRBJ1-1|TRBV7-9|NA|NA
TGTGCCTACAAAACAGCAGGGACTGAAGCTTTCTTT
CAYKTAGTEAFF
>TRBJ1-1|TRBV29-1|NA|NA
TGCAGCGTTGGGGGCCCGGGACACGAAGCTTTCTTT
CSVGGPGHEAFF
>TRBJ1-4|TRBV9|NA|NA
TGTGCCAGCAGCGCGACAGGCTCTAATGAAAAACTGTTTTTT
CASSATGSNEKLFF
>TRBJ1-1|TRBV5-4|TRBD1|NA
TGTGCCAGCAGCTTACCTCAGGGGGTTACTTTCTTT
CASSLPQGVTFF
>TRBJ2-3|TRBV7-2|NA|many
TGTGCCAGCAGCTTGGTCTGGGGCAGCACAGATACGCAGTATTTT
CASSLVWGSTDTQYF
>TRBJ2-5|TRBV7-2|NA|few
TGTGCCAGCAGCTTAGCGCACGAGACCCAGTACTTC
CASSLAHETQYF
>TRBJ2-3|TRBV14|NA|few
TGTGCCAGCAGCCAAGTACGTGGAGATACGCAGTATTTT
CASSQVRGDTQYF
>TRBJ2-1|TRBV28|TRBD2|few
TGTGCCAGCAGCTCCGCGGGGGGGAGGAACTACAATGAGCAGTTCTTC
CASSSAGGRNYNEQFF
>TRBJ2-1|TRBV13|NA|NA
TGTGCCAGCAGCTTAGGGGTATTGGGGGACCACAATGAGCAGTTCTTC
CASSLGVLGDHNEQFF
>TRBJ1-5|TRBV30|TRBD1|few
TGTGCCTGGACCCCGGGACAGGGGACTCAGCCCCAGCATTTT
CAWTPGQGTQPQHF
>TRBJ2-1|TRBV7-6|NA|NA
TGTGCCAGCAGCTCCCGTTACAGGGACGACAATGAGCAGTTCTTC
CASSSRYRDDNEQFF
>TRBJ1-1|TRBV28|NA|NA
TGTGCCAGCAGTTTGGTTGCTGAAGCTTTCTTT
CASSLVAEAFF
>TRBJ2-2|TRBV9|NA|few
TGTGCCAGCACCTTATCCGGGGCGAACACCGGGGAGCTGTTTTTT
CASTLSGANTGELFF
>TRBJ2-1|TRBV29-1|TRBD1|NA
TGCACCATAGGACAGGGGGCCTTCAATGAGCAGTTCTTC
CTIGQGAFNEQFF
>TRBJ1-2|TRBV28|NA|NA
TGTGCCAGCAGTCCAAGGTTCCGCTACACCTTC
CASSPRFRYTF
>TRBJ2-7|TRBV7-8|TRBD2|NA
TGTGCCAGCAGCGCTCTAGCGGTCTTGAGGGAGCAGTACTTC
CASSALAVLREQYF
>TRBJ2-3|TRBV7-2|TRBD2|NA
TGTGCCAGCAGACTAGTAGCGGGATTTGATACGCAGTATTTT
CASRLVAGFDTQYF
>TRBJ2-1|TRBV21-1|NA|many
TGTGCCAGCTCACGTGGGCAGGATGAGCAGTTCTTC
CASSRGQDEQFF
>TRBJ2-5|TRBV7-9|NA|few
TGTGCCAGCAGCCCACCCCTGGGTTTAGAGACCCAGTACTTC
CASSPPLGLETQYF
>TRBJ1-2|TRBV5-1|NA|NA
TGCGCCAGCAGCTTTCTCCGGGCCGGGGACTATGGCTACACCTTC
CASSFLRAGDYGYTF
>TRBJ2-4|TRBV16|TRBD2|NA
TGTGCCAGCAGCCGGACTAGCAAAAACATTCAGTACTTC
CASSRTSKNIQYF
>TRBJ1-1|TRBV9|NA|NA
TGTGCCAGCAGCGTAGGAAGACAGAACACTGAAGCTTTCTTT
CASSVGRQNTEAFF